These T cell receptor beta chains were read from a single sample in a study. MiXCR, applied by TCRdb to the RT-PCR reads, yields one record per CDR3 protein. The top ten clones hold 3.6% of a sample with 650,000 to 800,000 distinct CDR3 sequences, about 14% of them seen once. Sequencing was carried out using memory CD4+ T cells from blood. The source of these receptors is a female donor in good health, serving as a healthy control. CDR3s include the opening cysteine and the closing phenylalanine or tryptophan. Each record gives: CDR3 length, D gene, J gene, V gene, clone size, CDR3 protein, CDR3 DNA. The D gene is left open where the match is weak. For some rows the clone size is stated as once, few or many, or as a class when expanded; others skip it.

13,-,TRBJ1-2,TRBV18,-,CASSLSRGDGYTF,TGTGCCAGCTCACTGTCCAGGGGAGATGGCTACACCTTC
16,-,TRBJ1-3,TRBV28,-,CASSLRTYNSGNTIYF,TGTGCCAGCAGTTTAAGGACTTATAACTCTGGAAACACCATATATTTT
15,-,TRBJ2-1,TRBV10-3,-,CAISAPGSSYNEQFF,TGTGCCATCAGCGCCCCGGGGAGCTCCTACAATGAGCAGTTCTTC
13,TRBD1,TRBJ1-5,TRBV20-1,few,CSARTDRVQPQHF,TGCAGTGCTAGAACAGACAGGGTTCAGCCCCAGCATTTT
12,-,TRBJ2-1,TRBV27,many,CASSSLYNEQFF,TGTGCCAGCAGTTCTCTCTACAATGAGCAGTTCTTC
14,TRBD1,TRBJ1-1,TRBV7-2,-,CASSLDRGGSEAFF,TGTGCCAGCAGCTTAGACAGGGGAGGGTCTGAAGCTTTCTTT
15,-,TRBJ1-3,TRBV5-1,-,CASSLGRPSGNTIYF,TGCGCCAGCAGCTTGGGGCGGCCCTCTGGAAACACCATATATTTT
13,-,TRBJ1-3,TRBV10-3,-,CAIKRDSGNTIYF,TGTGCCATCAAGCGAGACTCTGGAAACACCATATATTTT
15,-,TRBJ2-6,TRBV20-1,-,CSSARGGSGANVLTF,TGCAGCTCGGCGCGGGGTGGCTCTGGGGCCAACGTCCTGACTTTC
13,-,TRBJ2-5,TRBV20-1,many,CSAPSSPKETQYF,TGCAGTGCTCCATCCTCCCCAAAAGAGACCCAGTACTTC
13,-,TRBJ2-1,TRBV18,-,CASSPPRDFPVFF,TGTGCCAGCTCACCACCAAGGGACTTTCCAGTTTTCTTC
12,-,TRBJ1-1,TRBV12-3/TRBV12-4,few,CASSHTDRQAFF,TGTGCCAGCAGCCATACCGACAGGCAAGCTTTCTTT
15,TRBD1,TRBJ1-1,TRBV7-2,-,CASSPWGQGRTEAFF,TGTGCCAGCAGCCCCTGGGGACAGGGGAGGACTGAAGCTTTCTTT
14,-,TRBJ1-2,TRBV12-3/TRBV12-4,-,CASSPEGELYGYTF,TGTGCCAGCAGTCCCGAGGGAGAACTCTATGGCTACACCTTC
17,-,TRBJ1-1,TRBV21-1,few,CASSKDRPGHMNTEAFF,TGTGCCAGCAGCAAAGATCGGCCAGGGCATATGAACACTGAAGCTTTCTTT
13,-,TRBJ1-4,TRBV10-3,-,CAITGNTNEKLFF,TGTGCCATTACAGGGAATACTAATGAAAAACTGTTTTTT
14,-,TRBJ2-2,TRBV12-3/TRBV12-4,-,CASPTGTHTGELFF,TGTGCCAGCCCAACCGGGACACACACCGGGGAGCTGTTTTTT
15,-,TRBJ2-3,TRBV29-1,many,CSSLGSGRNTDTQYF,TGCAGCTCCCTCGGCAGCGGAAGAAACACAGATACGCAGTATTTT
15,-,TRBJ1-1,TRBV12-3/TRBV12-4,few,CASRRDFGVDTEAFF,TGTGCCAGCAGGCGGGATTTCGGCGTGGACACTGAAGCTTTCTTT
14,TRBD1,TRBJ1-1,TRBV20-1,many,CSALRTGVNTEAFF,TGCAGTGCTCTAAGGACAGGGGTAAACACTGAAGCTTTCTTT
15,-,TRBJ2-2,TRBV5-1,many,CASSLSGRDTGELFF,TGCGCCAGCAGCTTGAGCGGTAGAGACACCGGGGAGCTGTTTTTT
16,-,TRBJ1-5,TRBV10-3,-,CAISESWPSRGQPQHF,TGTGCCATCAGTGAGTCTTGGCCGTCAAGGGGTCAGCCCCAGCATTTT
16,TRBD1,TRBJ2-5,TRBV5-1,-,CASSLAPTGAEETQYF,TGCGCCAGCAGCTTGGCCCCGACAGGGGCAGAAGAGACCCAGTACTTC
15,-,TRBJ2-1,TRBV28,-,CASSDSLGGGDEQFF,TGTGCCAGCAGTGATTCCTTAGGAGGAGGCGATGAGCAGTTCTTC
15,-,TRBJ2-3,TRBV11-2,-,CASSFGTAGTDTQYF,TGTGCCAGCAGCTTCGGGACCGCGGGCACAGATACGCAGTATTTT
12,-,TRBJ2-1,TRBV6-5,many,CASRRGSNEQFF,TGTGCCAGCAGGCGGGGATCGAATGAGCAGTTCTTC
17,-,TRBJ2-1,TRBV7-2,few,CASSLAVWGTSYNEQFF,TGTGCCAGCAGCTTAGCCGTATGGGGGACTTCCTACAATGAGCAGTTCTTC
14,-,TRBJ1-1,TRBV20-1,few,CSALIGGAGAEAFF,TGCAGTGCCCTCATCGGCGGGGCGGGGGCTGAAGCTTTCTTT
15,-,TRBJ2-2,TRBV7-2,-,CASSFGRANTGELFF,TGTGCCAGCAGCTTCGGGCGGGCGAACACCGGGGAGCTGTTTTTT
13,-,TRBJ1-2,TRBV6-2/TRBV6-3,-,CASSSRDNYGYTF,TGTGCCAGCAGTTCACGGGACAACTATGGCTACACCTTC
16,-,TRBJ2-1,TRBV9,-,CASSVVAPALYNEQFF,TGTGCCAGCAGCGTAGTTGCCCCCGCCCTCTACAATGAGCAGTTCTTC
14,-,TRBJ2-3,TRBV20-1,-,CSGTPHTGLDTQYF,TGCAGCGGGACACCTCACACGGGCCTAGATACGCAGTATTTT
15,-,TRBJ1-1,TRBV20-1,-,CSAPGLPGGNTEAFF,TGCAGTGCTCCGGGACTCCCTGGAGGGAACACTGAAGCTTTCTTT
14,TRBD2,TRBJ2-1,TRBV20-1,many,CSAVTGTSGSPQFF,TGCAGTGCTGTTACCGGGACTAGCGGGAGTCCCCAGTTCTTC
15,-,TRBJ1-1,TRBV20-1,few,CSASNPATGNTEAFF,TGCAGTGCTAGTAATCCCGCAACGGGGAACACTGAAGCTTTCTTT
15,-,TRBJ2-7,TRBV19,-,CASSIRMGLSYEQYF,TGTGCCAGTAGTATCCGCATGGGGCTATCCTACGAGCAGTACTTC
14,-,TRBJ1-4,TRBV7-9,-,CASSLRVDGEKLFF,TGTGCCAGCAGCTTAAGGGTCGACGGTGAAAAACTGTTTTTT
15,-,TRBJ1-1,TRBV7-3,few,CASSLLGEGYTEAFF,TGTGCCAGCAGCTTACTTGGAGAGGGGTACACTGAAGCTTTCTTT
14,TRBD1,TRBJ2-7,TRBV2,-,CASSAGQGMREQYF,TGTGCCAGCAGTGCGGGACAGGGCATGAGAGAGCAGTACTTC
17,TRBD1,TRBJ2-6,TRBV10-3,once,CAISAQGFNPGANVLTF,TGTGCCATCAGTGCACAGGGGTTTAACCCCGGGGCCAACGTCCTGACTTTC
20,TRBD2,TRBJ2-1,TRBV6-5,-,CASSSAPGTSGTTDLNEQFF,TGTGCCAGCAGTTCGGCCCCCGGGACTAGCGGTACAACTGACCTAAATGAGCAGTTCTTC
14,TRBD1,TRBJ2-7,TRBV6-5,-,CASSAGDRTYEQYF,TGTGCCAGCAGTGCCGGGGACAGAACCTACGAGCAGTACTTC